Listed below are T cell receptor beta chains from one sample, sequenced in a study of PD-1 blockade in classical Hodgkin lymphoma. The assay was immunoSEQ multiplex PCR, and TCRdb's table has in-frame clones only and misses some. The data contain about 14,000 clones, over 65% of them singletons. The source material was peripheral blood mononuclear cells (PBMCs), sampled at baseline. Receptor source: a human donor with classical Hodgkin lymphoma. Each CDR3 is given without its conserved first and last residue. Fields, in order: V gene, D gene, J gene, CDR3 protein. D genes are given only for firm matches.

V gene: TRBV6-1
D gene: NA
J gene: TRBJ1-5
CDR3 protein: ASSAEGLVYQPQH

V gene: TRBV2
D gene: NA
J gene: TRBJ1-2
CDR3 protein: ASSDRGRHYGYT

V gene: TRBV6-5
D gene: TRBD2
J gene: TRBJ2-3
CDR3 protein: ASSPSGGITDTQY

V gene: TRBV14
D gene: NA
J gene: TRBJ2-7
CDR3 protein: ASSQDLSREQY

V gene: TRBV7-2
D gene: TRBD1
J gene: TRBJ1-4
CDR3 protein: ASSYRTGKNEKLF

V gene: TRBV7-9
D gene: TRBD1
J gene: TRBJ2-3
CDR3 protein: ASSLDVGQAGTDTQY

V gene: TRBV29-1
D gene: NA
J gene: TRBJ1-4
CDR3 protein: SVVGGRNDPTNEKLF

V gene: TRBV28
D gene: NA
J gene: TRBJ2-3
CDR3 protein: ASSTPSPDTQY

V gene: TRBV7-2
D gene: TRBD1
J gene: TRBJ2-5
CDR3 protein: ASSAHRGLGETQY

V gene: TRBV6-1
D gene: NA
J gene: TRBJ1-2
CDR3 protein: ASIATGSYGYT

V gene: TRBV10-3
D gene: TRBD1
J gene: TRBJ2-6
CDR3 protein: AISESLTGSLSGANVLT

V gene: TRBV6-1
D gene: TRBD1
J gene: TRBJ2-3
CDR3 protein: ASSVDRVGTDTQY

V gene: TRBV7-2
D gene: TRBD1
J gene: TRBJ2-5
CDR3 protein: ASSGAQGTGLQETQY

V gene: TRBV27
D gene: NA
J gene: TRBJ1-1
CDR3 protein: ASSLTGRNTEAF

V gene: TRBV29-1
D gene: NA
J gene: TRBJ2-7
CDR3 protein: SVQGGSQLDEQY

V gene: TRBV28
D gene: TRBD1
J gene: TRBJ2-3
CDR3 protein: ASSTFATSRDRAYNSTDTQY